This section outlines one TCR beta chain sequence together with its context. Antigen specificity is unknown. Unmatched junction bases numbered 14, after V lost 5 bases and J lost 4 bases. This CDR3 spans 17 amino acids. The germline V gene has CDR1 MDHEN and CDR2 SYDVKM. This sample was included in a study of long-term antiretroviral therapy in people with HIV. Overall study findings and caveats: Controls showed broader CDR3 length ranges than did the HIV repertoires. Collection of the blood took place between about 2004 and 2018. The ART regimens in use then may have been less effective than current ones.

Before DNA extraction, about 0.85-10 million cryopreserved PBMC were held in the samples. Researchers report immunoSEQ v3.0 was run at survey level. A target of roughly 40,000-50,000 T-cell genomes per sample was set for sequencing. Clones were sequenced by immunoSEQ multiplex PCR, and TCRdb holds only the in-frame ones, with some missing. The top ten clones hold over 8.5% of a sample with some 27,000 clones, over 70% of them seen once. J is TRBJ1-5 and V is TRBV28; 7 nucleotides agree with TRBD1. This specimen consisted of unsorted PBMCs, obtained 2.1 years after starting antiretroviral therapy. The receptor was derived from a young man with HIV. The CDR3 DNA follows: TGTGCCAGCAGTCTCCTTCTAGACAGGGAAGTTAATCAGCCCCAGCATTTT. It is translated as CASSLLLDREVNQPQHF.